A selection of T cell receptor beta chains follows, all from one sample in a study of brain T cells in children with intractable seizures. Sequencing used immunoSEQ multiplex PCR; TCRdb keeps in-frame clones, though not all of them. This table holds about 340,000 clones, 93% found once. The sample here was peripheral blood, taken 4 to 5 months after surgery. The receptors were sampled from a boy under two years old with tuberous sclerosis and intractable seizures. Both conserved end residues are part of each CDR3. The D gene is left open where the match is weak. The size of a clone is reported for some rows only, either as once, few or many, or as a class for expanded clones.

V gene: TRBV2; clone size: -; J gene: TRBJ1-2; D gene: TRBD1; CDR3 DNA: TGTGCCAGCAGCCTAGACAGGGGGCTGGGCTCTGACTATGGCTACACCTTC; CDR3 protein: CASSLDRGLGSDYGYTF
V gene: TRBV21-1; clone size: -; J gene: TRBJ1-2; D gene: -; CDR3 DNA: TGTGCCAGCAGCAAAACTACAGGGATGGCCTATGGCTACACCTTC; CDR3 protein: CASSKTTGMAYGYTF
V gene: TRBV3-1/TRBV3-2; clone size: -; J gene: TRBJ1-4; D gene: -; CDR3 DNA: TGTGCCAGCAGCCAAAGGGGAACTAATGAAAAACTGTTTTTT; CDR3 protein: CASSQRGTNEKLFF
V gene: TRBV7-2; clone size: -; J gene: TRBJ2-2; D gene: -; CDR3 DNA: TGTGCCAGCAGCTCGGCATCTATCAGGGGGGGGCCAAGGCCCGGGGAGCTGTTTTTT; CDR3 protein: CASSSASIRGGPRPGELFF
V gene: TRBV4-2; clone size: -; J gene: TRBJ2-2; D gene: -; CDR3 DNA: TGTGCCAGCAGCCGAACCGGGACGGTGAACACCGGGGAGCTGTTTTTT; CDR3 protein: CASSRTGTVNTGELFF
V gene: TRBV14; clone size: -; J gene: TRBJ1-1; D gene: -; CDR3 DNA: TGTGCCAGCAGCCAAGATCTCGCGAACACTGAAGCTTTCTTT; CDR3 protein: CASSQDLANTEAFF
V gene: TRBV4-2; clone size: -; J gene: TRBJ2-7; D gene: -; CDR3 DNA: TGTGCCAGCAGCCCGGACACTGCCTACGAGCAGTACTTC; CDR3 protein: CASSPDTAYEQYF
V gene: TRBV6-5; clone size: -; J gene: TRBJ1-1; D gene: -; CDR3 DNA: TGTGCCAGCAGTTACTCGAGGGTAACTGAAGCTTTCTTT; CDR3 protein: CASSYSRVTEAFF
V gene: TRBV3-1/TRBV3-2; clone size: -; J gene: TRBJ1-4; D gene: -; CDR3 DNA: TGTGCCAGCAGCAAAGGACCGGTATCACAAACAACTAATGAAAAACTGTTTTTT; CDR3 protein: CASSKGPVSQTTNEKLFF
V gene: TRBV7-9; clone size: -; J gene: TRBJ2-7; D gene: -; CDR3 DNA: TGTGCCAGCAGCTTAATCTCTACGTACTACGAGCAGTACTTC; CDR3 protein: CASSLISTYYEQYF
V gene: TRBV11-2; clone size: few; J gene: TRBJ2-7; D gene: -; CDR3 DNA: TGTGCCAGCAGCTTATTTGCCCCCAGCAGGGACGCCTACGAGCAGTACTTC; CDR3 protein: CASSLFAPSRDAYEQYF
V gene: TRBV19; clone size: -; J gene: TRBJ2-7; D gene: TRBD2; CDR3 DNA: TGTGCCAGTAGTATATTTGGGGGGGACCCCTACGAGCAGTACTTC; CDR3 protein: CASSIFGGDPYEQYF
V gene: TRBV7-3; clone size: -; J gene: TRBJ2-6; D gene: -; CDR3 DNA: TGTGCCAGCAGCTTAAGCGGGGTACAGGGCTCTGGGGCCAACGTCCTGACTTTC; CDR3 protein: CASSLSGVQGSGANVLTF
V gene: TRBV30; clone size: -; J gene: TRBJ2-7; D gene: -; CDR3 DNA: TGTGCCTGGAGTCGGTCTTCCTACGAGCAGTACTTC; CDR3 protein: CAWSRSSYEQYF
V gene: TRBV7-9; clone size: -; J gene: TRBJ1-3; D gene: -; CDR3 DNA: TGTGCCAGCAGCTTAGGTGGCTCTGGAAACACCATATATTTT; CDR3 protein: CASSLGGSGNTIYF
V gene: TRBV6-6; clone size: -; J gene: TRBJ1-1; D gene: -; CDR3 DNA: TGTGCCAGCAGGCAGGGACTAATGAACACTGAAGCTTTCTTT; CDR3 protein: CASRQGLMNTEAFF
V gene: TRBV29-1; clone size: -; J gene: TRBJ1-1; D gene: -; CDR3 DNA: TGCAGCGTTGTAGAGGGGAATTCCAACACTGAAGCTTTCTTT; CDR3 protein: CSVVEGNSNTEAFF
V gene: TRBV3-1/TRBV3-2; clone size: -; J gene: TRBJ2-6; D gene: -; CDR3 DNA: TGTGCCAGCAGCCAAGTTCCCCGGGCTGGGGCCAACGTCCTGACTTTC; CDR3 protein: CASSQVPRAGANVLTF
V gene: TRBV5-5; clone size: once; J gene: TRBJ1-6; D gene: -; CDR3 DNA: TGTGCCAGCAGCACGCTCGGAAATTCACCCCTCCACTTT; CDR3 protein: CASSTLGNSPLHF
V gene: TRBV6-5; clone size: once; J gene: TRBJ1-4; D gene: TRBD1; CDR3 DNA: TGTGCCAGCAGTTACTCCTCGACAGGGTATTATGAAAAACTGTTTTTT; CDR3 protein: CASSYSSTGYYEKLFF
V gene: TRBV19; clone size: -; J gene: TRBJ2-7; D gene: -; CDR3 DNA: TGTGCCAGTAGTCCCGCAAGGGGTGGGGAGCAGTACTTC; CDR3 protein: CASSPARGGEQYF
V gene: TRBV19; clone size: -; J gene: TRBJ2-1; D gene: TRBD2; CDR3 DNA: TGTGCCAGTAGTATAGTTCCACTAGCGGCGAGCTCCTACAATGAGCAGTTCTTC; CDR3 protein: CASSIVPLAASSYNEQFF
V gene: TRBV27; clone size: -; J gene: TRBJ1-6; D gene: -; CDR3 DNA: TGTGCCAGCAGTGGGGGGCTAAGAAATTCACCCCTCCACTTT; CDR3 protein: CASSGGLRNSPLHF
V gene: TRBV3-1/TRBV3-2; clone size: -; J gene: TRBJ1-2; D gene: -; CDR3 DNA: TGTGCCAGCAGCCCAACAGGGAACTATGGCTACACCTTC; CDR3 protein: CASSPTGNYGYTF
V gene: TRBV10-3; clone size: -; J gene: TRBJ1-4; D gene: -; CDR3 DNA: TGTGCCATCAGTGAGGGTAATGAAAAACTGTTTTTT; CDR3 protein: CAISEGNEKLFF
V gene: TRBV30; clone size: once; J gene: TRBJ1-2; D gene: -; CDR3 DNA: TGTGCCTGGAGTGTAGGGAATCGTGGCTACACCTTC; CDR3 protein: CAWSVGNRGYTF
V gene: TRBV11-3; clone size: -; J gene: TRBJ2-3; D gene: TRBD1; CDR3 DNA: TGTGCCAGCAGCCCTTGGACAGGGGGAGGCCCAGATACGCAGTATTTT; CDR3 protein: CASSPWTGGGPDTQYF
V gene: TRBV29-1; clone size: -; J gene: TRBJ1-1; D gene: -; CDR3 DNA: TGCAGCGGTGGTGGGGGCCGGCGTGCTTTCTTT; CDR3 protein: CSGGGGRRAFF
V gene: TRBV6-2/TRBV6-3; clone size: -; J gene: TRBJ1-2; D gene: -; CDR3 DNA: TGTGCCAGCAGTTACGGATACTATGGCTACACCTTC; CDR3 protein: CASSYGYYGYTF
V gene: TRBV5-4; clone size: -; J gene: TRBJ2-2; D gene: TRBD1; CDR3 DNA: TGTGCCAGCAGCAAGGGACAGGGGCAGAACACCGGGGAGCTGTTTTTT; CDR3 protein: CASSKGQGQNTGELFF
V gene: TRBV11-3; clone size: -; J gene: TRBJ2-3; D gene: TRBD2; CDR3 DNA: TGTGCCAGCAGCCCGACTAGCGCCCTCACAGATACGCAGTATTTT; CDR3 protein: CASSPTSALTDTQYF
V gene: TRBV19; clone size: -; J gene: TRBJ2-3; D gene: -; CDR3 DNA: TGTGCCAGTAGGAAAACAGGGACAGATACGCAGTATTTT; CDR3 protein: CASRKTGTDTQYF
V gene: TRBV3-1/TRBV3-2; clone size: -; J gene: TRBJ1-2; D gene: TRBD1; CDR3 DNA: TGTGCCAGCAGCCAAGCCGGGACAGGACATGGCTACACCTTC; CDR3 protein: CASSQAGTGHGYTF
V gene: TRBV7-2; clone size: -; J gene: TRBJ2-3; D gene: TRBD2; CDR3 DNA: TGTGCCAGCAGCTGGAGCGGGGGGAGGGCAGATACGCAGTATTTT; CDR3 protein: CASSWSGGRADTQYF
V gene: TRBV7-8; clone size: -; J gene: TRBJ2-1; D gene: -; CDR3 DNA: TGTGCCAGCAGCCCGGACCGCCACAATGAGCAGTTCTTC; CDR3 protein: CASSPDRHNEQFF
V gene: TRBV18; clone size: -; J gene: TRBJ2-7; D gene: -; CDR3 DNA: TGTGCCAGCTCGCGTGGGACGGTTAGCTCCTACGAGCAGTACTTC; CDR3 protein: CASSRGTVSSYEQYF
V gene: TRBV30; clone size: -; J gene: TRBJ2-1; D gene: TRBD2; CDR3 DNA: TGTGCCTGGAGCCATATAGCGGGAGGGCCAAATGAGCAGTTCTTC; CDR3 protein: CAWSHIAGGPNEQFF
V gene: TRBV7-9; clone size: few; J gene: TRBJ2-2; D gene: -; CDR3 DNA: TGTGCCAGCAGCTTTCCAGGGGACGGGGAGCTGTTTTTT; CDR3 protein: CASSFPGDGELFF
V gene: TRBV7-2; clone size: -; J gene: TRBJ2-1; D gene: TRBD2; CDR3 DNA: TGTGCCAGCAGCCCAGCGGGGGGACCCTACAATGAGCAGTTCTTC; CDR3 protein: CASSPAGGPYNEQFF
V gene: TRBV10-1; clone size: -; J gene: TRBJ2-2; D gene: TRBD1; CDR3 DNA: TGCGCCCGTGGGACAGTTAACACCGGGGAGCTGTTTTTT; CDR3 protein: CARGTVNTGELFF
V gene: TRBV1; clone size: once; J gene: TRBJ2-7; D gene: -; CDR3 DNA: TGCACCAGCAGCCAAGACTCAAACTGGACTAGCGGGAGCGAGCAGTACTTC; CDR3 protein: CTSSQDSNWTSGSEQYF
V gene: TRBV6-5; clone size: -; J gene: TRBJ1-2; D gene: -; CDR3 DNA: TGTGCCAGCAGGGATCGGGGGGGGCGGAACTATGGCTACACCTTC; CDR3 protein: CASRDRGGRNYGYTF
V gene: TRBV5-1; clone size: -; J gene: TRBJ1-1; D gene: -; CDR3 DNA: TGCGCCAGCAGCTTGGGACCGATGAACACTGAAGCTTTCTTT; CDR3 protein: CASSLGPMNTEAFF
V gene: TRBV28; clone size: -; J gene: TRBJ2-1; D gene: TRBD2; CDR3 DNA: TGTGCCAGCAGTTTTTATCGGGAGGGCTACAATGAGCAGTTCTTC; CDR3 protein: CASSFYREGYNEQFF
V gene: TRBV3-1/TRBV3-2; clone size: -; J gene: TRBJ2-5; D gene: -; CDR3 DNA: TGTGCCAGCAGCCAAGAAACTAGGTCCCTCCAAGAGACCCAGTACTTC; CDR3 protein: CASSQETRSLQETQYF
V gene: TRBV19; clone size: few; J gene: TRBJ1-5; D gene: -; CDR3 DNA: TGTGCCACGGTACGAACTCCCCTTCGGGGCAATCAGCCCCAGCATTTT; CDR3 protein: CATVRTPLRGNQPQHF
V gene: TRBV18; clone size: -; J gene: TRBJ2-3; D gene: TRBD2; CDR3 DNA: TGTGCCAGCTCACCACCGGCCAGCGGGGCAGATACGCAGTATTTT; CDR3 protein: CASSPPASGADTQYF
V gene: TRBV6-5; clone size: -; J gene: TRBJ2-1; D gene: TRBD1; CDR3 DNA: TGTGCCAGCAGCGACGGGACAGGGGGAGCGAATGAGCAGTTCTTC; CDR3 protein: CASSDGTGGANEQFF
V gene: TRBV5-6; clone size: -; J gene: TRBJ1-1; D gene: -; CDR3 DNA: TGTGCCAGCAGCCCGGGACGGTACACTGAAGCTTTCTTT; CDR3 protein: CASSPGRYTEAFF
V gene: TRBV10-3; clone size: once; J gene: TRBJ1-5; D gene: TRBD1; CDR3 DNA: TGTGCCATCAGCGACAGGGTCGGAGGCAATCAGCCCCAGCATTTT; CDR3 protein: CAISDRVGGNQPQHF
V gene: TRBV5-4; clone size: -; J gene: TRBJ1-2; D gene: TRBD1; CDR3 DNA: TGTGCCAGCAGCTTAGGGACAGGGATGACCTATGGCTACACCTTC; CDR3 protein: CASSLGTGMTYGYTF
V gene: TRBV4-2; clone size: once; J gene: TRBJ1-3; D gene: -; CDR3 DNA: TGTGCCAGCAGCCCCCCGGAAGAGGACACCATATATTTT; CDR3 protein: CASSPPEEDTIYF
V gene: TRBV11-2; clone size: few; J gene: TRBJ1-6; D gene: -; CDR3 DNA: TGTGCCAGCAGCTTTTCTTCACCCCTCCACTTT; CDR3 protein: CASSFSSPLHF
V gene: TRBV19; clone size: -; J gene: TRBJ2-3; D gene: TRBD1; CDR3 DNA: TGTGCCAGTAACATACAGGGGGCTGGGGCAGATACGCAGTATTTT; CDR3 protein: CASNIQGAGADTQYF
V gene: TRBV7-8; clone size: -; J gene: TRBJ2-2; D gene: TRBD1; CDR3 DNA: TGTGCCAGCAGCTTAATTCAGGGGGTTACCGGGGAGCTGTTTTTT; CDR3 protein: CASSLIQGVTGELFF
V gene: TRBV5-6; clone size: -; J gene: TRBJ2-3; D gene: -; CDR3 DNA: TGTGCCAGCACTCCGGGGCAGAATGATGCAGATACGCAGTATTTT; CDR3 protein: CASTPGQNDADTQYF
V gene: TRBV4-1; clone size: -; J gene: TRBJ2-5; D gene: -; CDR3 DNA: TGCGCCAGCAGCGATCAGACAAGGGGAGGCGAGACCCAGTACTTC; CDR3 protein: CASSDQTRGGETQYF